This T cell receptor beta chain was found in a study of regulatory T cells in long-lasting Graves disease (dated by TCRdb to 2020 to 2023). The study in broad terms: In the newly diagnosed Graves' disease group, patients had been taking antithyroid drugs for less than 3 months. Persistent Graves' disease patients were compared with newly diagnosed Graves' disease patients by peripheral blood TCR sequencing and RNA sequencing. The study was registered as a clinical trial and conducted in China. A total of 33 samples underwent TCR sequencing: around 13 from persistent and roughly 20 from newly diagnosed Graves' disease patients.

V is clipped by 3 bases and J by 0 bases, and the sequence between their germline boundaries is 10 bases long. The CDR3 runs 15 residues from the cysteine to the phenylalanine. Only CDR3 DNA is held: 45 bases, read in frame from base 1. In the germline V gene, CDR1 corresponds to KGHSH and CDR2 to LQKENI. This clonotype was detected ten times or more. Its antigen is currently not known. Per-nucleotide qualities are absent, and no much larger clonotype sits a single base away. The method behind the library was multiplex PCR. Instrument used: Illumina HiSeq 4000. To build TCR beta libraries, CDR3 regions were amplified by Arm-PCR using iRepertoire HTBI primers. Gel purification was performed on PCR products prior to sequencing. For the original study's pipeline: Gene usage analysis of CDR3 amino acid clonotypes used the 60 to 75 TRBV and about 14 TRBJ segments found across samples. Filtered high-quality paired reads were merged into contigs using COPE and FqMerger. BLAST was used to align contigs to IMGT TRBV, TRBD and TRBJ reference genes, and CDR3 was defined according to IMGT. Clonotypes above 0.1% frequency were classified as highly expanded clones. Shannon entropy was used to measure repertoire diversity, and the Gini coefficient was used to measure V-J evenness. A clonotype found in more than one individual was treated as public. TCRdb reprocessed the public reads (quality trimming at Q25 with fastp, clone calling with MiXCR) and kept in-frame beta chains. Rows with one shared CDR3 protein collapse into an entry with the most common genes and DNA. The V and J calls here are based on TCRdb, not the publication. In all, the sample holds 620,000 or so distinct CDR3 sequences, and 15% to 20% of those were seen once. Of the sample, 15% to 20% is held by the ten largest clones.

Interpreted using the paper, the time point label stands for: newly diagnosed GD, antithyroid drugs for less than 3 months. RNA was extracted from PBMCs in TRIzol for both TCR sequencing and RNA sequencing. The diagnosis of Graves' disease was made according to American Thyroid Association guidelines. Patients were recruited from an endocrinology department in Xi'an, China. From each patient, 7.5 to 10 milliliters of peripheral blood was collected into an EDTA anticoagulant tube. PBMCs were isolated by Ficoll Paque Plus density gradient separation without further T cell sorting. An Agilent 2100 Bioanalyzer and agarose gel were used to assess RNA quality, and a NanoDrop 2000 was used to measure RNA concentration. The study at large found these results: The study examined only peripheral blood because the primary lesion, thyroid tissue, could not be accessed. Persistent Graves' disease patients showed lower TCR Shannon entropy and fewer highly expanded clones than newly diagnosed patients, suggesting clonal expansion. The small sample size was acknowledged by the authors as a limitation that may reduce accuracy. Patients with persistent disease shared more public clonotypes (around 2,700) than newly diagnosed patients did (around 980). Persistent disease showed preferential use of TRBV28, TRBJ1-2 and TRBJ2-5, whereas newly diagnosed disease favored TRBV20-1 and TRBJ2-1. Sequencing and analysis were limited to the TCR beta chain.

These data also formed part of another study, on T cells in Graves' hyperthyroidism and ophthalmopathy. In that second paper, the authors write: Stable Graves' hyperthyroidism was defined as no progression to ophthalmopathy during 18 months of follow-up. Hyperthyroidism patients were aged 18 to 65 years and newly diagnosed, with disease duration of less than 2 months. The study excluded patients with uncontrolled infections, other autoimmune diseases, pregnancy or lactation. Diagnoses were based on clinical symptoms, serum thyroxine and TRAb, thyroid ultrasound and orbital computed tomography. For the first round of RT-PCR on the TCR CDR3, the HTBI primer set was used together with the Qiagen OneStep RT-PCR kit. Most expanded thyroid clonotypes (frequency above 0.001) were also detected in blood, suggesting blood repertoires may reflect thyroid immune responses. A 13 V-J signature model separated ophthalmopathy from stable hyperthyroidism, with over 85% sensitivity and roughly 82% specificity in cross-validation and 80%/75% in testing. During validation, the model predicted progression to ophthalmopathy a median of about 5.9 months ahead of onset, with almost 71% sensitivity and 72% to 80% specificity. To identify distinguishing TCR V-J signatures, a discovery cohort of some 99 patients was used, comprising roughly 45 with Graves' ophthalmopathy and 57 with stable Graves' hyperthyroidism. Whether ophthalmopathy could be predicted prospectively was tested in an independent validation cohort made up of 18 to 20 hyperthyroidism patients plus 17 patients who later progressed to ophthalmopathy. The 100 or so discovery patients were randomly split 7:3 into training and test sets. The study also compared thyroid tissue and blood T-cell repertoires from about six Graves' hyperthyroidism patients. Once sampling was done, hyperthyroidism patients were given methimazole at a starting dose of 30 mg daily, whereas ophthalmopathy patients were given high-dose intravenous methylprednisolone. Libraries were constructed in a second round of multiplex PCR, after which size selection and purification were performed. Sequencing of the libraries was done on an Illumina HiSeq2000 using paired-end 100 bp reads. SOAPnuke was used to process the raw data, removing reads that contained adapters or uncalled bases, had a mean Phred below 15, or lacked an exact match to the constant primer or identifier. COPE v1.2.5 was used to merge the high-quality paired reads, and each unique nucleotide sequence was defined as a clonotype. Clonotypes were aligned to IMGT TRBV, TRBD and TRBJ reference segments using MiTCR v1.1. Only V-J combinations with frequency above 0.0001, covering about 99% of repertoires, were analysed. The TCS score was defined as the ratio of F50 (clonal expansion) to E x V (chaos), calculated using BLOSUM62-based TCRdist between CDR3 peptides within each V-J. Welch's t-statistics and random forest reduced around 520 V-J features to 13, which were used in a naive Bayes classifier (R e1071). No statistical method was used to set the sample size in advance, and investigators knew the group allocation. TCR Vbeta CDR3 sequencing of 120 to 150 peripheral blood samples (around 45 ophthalmopathy, 75 to 80 hyperthyroidism and roughly 17 progressor patients) is reported in the paper.

The source was peripheral blood mononuclear cells (PBMCs), collected at new diagnosis, from a patient treated with antithyroid drugs. The rearrangement joined TRBV18 to TRBJ2-3; a confident D gene designation cannot be given. The sequence came from a woman younger than 45 with Graves disease. Donor details come from another sample of the same person, matched by shared clones. In nucleotides, the sequence is TGTGCCAGCTCACCCCAGGTGACTAGCACAGATACGCAGTATTTT. Translated, it gives CASSPQVTSTDTQYF.